This T cell receptor (beta chain) is from a study of blood T cell repertoires in COVID-19. This CDR3 has 15 residues. The germline V gene has CDR1 MNHEY and CDR2 SVGAGI. V was cut by 6 bases and J by 0 bases, with 9 bases left in between. Method: immunoSEQ multiplex PCR; TCRdb's copy keeps in-frame clones and lacks some. The profile covers approximately 100,000 clones, with around 84% appearing a single time and about 38% taken by the ten largest. This clonotype was sampled from an elderly man with acute or convalescent COVID-19. The chain combines TRBV6-5 with TRBJ2-6; D is ambiguous. The source material was peripheral blood. The CDR3 DNA sequence: TGTGCCAGCAGCTCCCTCGGCTCTGGGGCCAACGTCCTGACTTTC. This sequence encodes CASSSLGSGANVLTF.